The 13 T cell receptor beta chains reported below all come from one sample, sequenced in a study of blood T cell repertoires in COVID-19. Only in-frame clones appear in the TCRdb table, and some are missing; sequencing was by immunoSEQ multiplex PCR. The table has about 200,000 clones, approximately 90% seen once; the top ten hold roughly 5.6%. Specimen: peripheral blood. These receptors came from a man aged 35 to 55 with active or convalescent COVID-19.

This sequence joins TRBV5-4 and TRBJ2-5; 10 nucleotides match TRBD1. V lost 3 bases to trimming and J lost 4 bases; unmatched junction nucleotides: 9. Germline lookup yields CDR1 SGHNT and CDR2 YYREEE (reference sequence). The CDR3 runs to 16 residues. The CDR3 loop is CASSSPADRGLETQYF. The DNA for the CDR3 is TGTGCCAGCAGCTCTCCCGCGGACAGGGGGTTAGAGACCCAGTACTTC.

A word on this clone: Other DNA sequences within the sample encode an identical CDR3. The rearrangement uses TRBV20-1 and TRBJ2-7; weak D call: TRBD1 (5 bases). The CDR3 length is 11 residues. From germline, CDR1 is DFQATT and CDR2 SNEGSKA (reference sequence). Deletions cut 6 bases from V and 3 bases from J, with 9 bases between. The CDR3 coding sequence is TGCAGTGCACAGACAGACTACGAGCAGTACTTC. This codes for CSAQTDYEQYF.

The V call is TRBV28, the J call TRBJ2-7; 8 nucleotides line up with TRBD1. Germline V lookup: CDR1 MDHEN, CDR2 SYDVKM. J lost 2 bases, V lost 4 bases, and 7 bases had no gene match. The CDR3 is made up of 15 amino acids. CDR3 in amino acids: CASSSNRGEAYEQYF. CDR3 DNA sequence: TGTGCCAGCAGTTCCAACAGGGGGGAAGCCTACGAGCAGTACTTC.

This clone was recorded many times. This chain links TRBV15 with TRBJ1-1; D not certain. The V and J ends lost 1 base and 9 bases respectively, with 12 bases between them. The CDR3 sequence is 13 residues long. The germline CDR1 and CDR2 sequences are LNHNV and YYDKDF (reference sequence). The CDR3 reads CATSRVSELQAFF. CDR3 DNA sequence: TGTGCCACCAGCAGAGTGTCAGAATTACAAGCTTTCTTT.

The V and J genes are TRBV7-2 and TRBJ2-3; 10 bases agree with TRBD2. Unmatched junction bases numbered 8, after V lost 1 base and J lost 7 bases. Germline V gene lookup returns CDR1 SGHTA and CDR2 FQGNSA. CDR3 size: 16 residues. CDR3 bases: TGTGCCAGCAGCTTAGTAGGGACTAGCGAAGCCAATACGCAGTATTTT. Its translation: CASSLVGTSEANTQYF.

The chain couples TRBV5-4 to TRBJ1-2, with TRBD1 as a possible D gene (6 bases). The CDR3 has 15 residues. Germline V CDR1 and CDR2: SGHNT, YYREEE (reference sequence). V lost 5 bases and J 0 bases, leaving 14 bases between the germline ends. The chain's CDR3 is CASREQGRTNYGYTF. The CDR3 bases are TGTGCCAGCAGGGAACAGGGCAGGACTAACTATGGCTACACCTTC.

CDR3 DNA: TGTGCCACGTGGTCGGGCACTGAAGCTTTCTTT. It codes for CATWSGTEAFF. The chain is built from TRBV28 and TRBJ1-1; D is unclear. Trimming left V 10 bases short and J 4 bases short, with 10 bases between. This CDR3 comprises 11 residues. Germline V gene sequence: CDR1 MDHEN, CDR2 SYDVKM.

In nucleotides, the CDR3 is TGTGCCAGCAGTGAGTCGGGACAACTTTTTGGAAACACCATATATTTT. Its translation: CASSESGQLFGNTIYF. The chain uses TRBV6-1 and TRBJ1-3, with D possibly matching TRBD1 (6 bases). Trimming shortened V by 3 bases and J by 3 bases, and 15 bases separated the two germline ends. This CDR3 comprises 16 residues. Looked up from germline, CDR1 is MNHNS and CDR2 is SASEGT.

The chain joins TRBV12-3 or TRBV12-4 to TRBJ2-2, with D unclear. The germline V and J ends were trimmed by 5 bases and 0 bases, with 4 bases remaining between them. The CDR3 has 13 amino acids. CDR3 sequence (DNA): TGTGCCAGCAGTCGTGCGAACACCGGGGAGCTGTTTTTT. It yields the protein CASSRANTGELFF.

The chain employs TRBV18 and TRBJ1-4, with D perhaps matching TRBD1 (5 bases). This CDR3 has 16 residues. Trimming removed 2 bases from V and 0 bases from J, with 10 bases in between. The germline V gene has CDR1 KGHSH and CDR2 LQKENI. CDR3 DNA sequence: TGTGCCAGCTCACCAGCAGGGCTTGCAACTAATGAAAAACTGTTTTTT. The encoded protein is CASSPAGLATNEKLFF.

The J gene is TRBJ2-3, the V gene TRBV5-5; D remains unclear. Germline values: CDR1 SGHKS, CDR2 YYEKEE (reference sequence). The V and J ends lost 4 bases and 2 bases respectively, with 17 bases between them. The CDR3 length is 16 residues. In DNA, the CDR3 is TGTGCCAGCAGCCCCGCGCCTAGATCGTACACAGATACGCAGTATTTT. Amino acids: CASSPAPRSYTDTQYF.

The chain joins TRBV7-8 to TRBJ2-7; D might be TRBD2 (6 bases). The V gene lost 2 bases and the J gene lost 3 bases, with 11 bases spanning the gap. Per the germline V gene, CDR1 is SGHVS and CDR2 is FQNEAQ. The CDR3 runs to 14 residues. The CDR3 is CASSLPGLSYEQYF. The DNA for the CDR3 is TGTGCCAGCAGCTTACCGGGACTCAGCTACGAGCAGTACTTC. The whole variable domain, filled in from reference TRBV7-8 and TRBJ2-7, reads GAGVSQSPRYKVAKRGQDVALRCDPISGHVSLFWYQQALGQGPEFLTYFQNEAQLDKSGLPSDRFFAERPEGSVSTLKIQRTQQEDSAVYLCASSLPGLSYEQYFGPGTRLTVT.

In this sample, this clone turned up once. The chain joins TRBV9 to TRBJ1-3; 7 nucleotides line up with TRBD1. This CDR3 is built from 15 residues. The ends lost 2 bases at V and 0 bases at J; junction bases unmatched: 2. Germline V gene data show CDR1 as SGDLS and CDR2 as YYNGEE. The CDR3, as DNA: TGTGCCAGCAGCGTGGGGACAGACTCTGGAAACACCATATATTTT. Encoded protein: CASSVGTDSGNTIYF.